One and the same sample provided the 23 T cell receptor beta chains below, sequenced in a study of blood T cells in healthy people across ages. Through a sample-barcoded 5' primer and a J-beta primer mix, a second PCR was run for roughly 6 to 12 cycles. Each CDR3 protein is one row after TCRdb ran MiXCR on the 5' RACE reads. The table shows roughly 800,000 distinct CDR3 sequences, with roughly 40% occurring only once. The sequenced sample was blood. Receptors originate from a man younger than 30 in good health.

This clonotype turned up a few times. This rearrangement joins TRBV2 to TRBJ1-1; D remains unclear. Trimming shortened V by 2 bases and J by 7 bases, and 5 bases separated the two germline ends. This CDR3 is 11 amino acids long. Germline V gene data show CDR1 as SNHLY and CDR2 as FYNNEI. CDR3 loop: CASSENGEAFF. The CDR3 bases are TGTGCCAGCAGTGAAAACGGTGAAGCTTTCTTT.

The chain couples TRBV4-3 to TRBJ2-3, with D maybe TRBD1 (5 bases). CDR3 length: 16 residues. V lost 0 bases to trimming and J lost 3 bases, with 13 bases between them. Germline values: CDR1 LGHNA, CDR2 YSLEER. The CDR3 nucleotides are TGCGCCAGCAGCCAAGATTTGGCAGGGTCTACAGATACGCAGTATTTT. Its protein product is CASSQDLAGSTDTQYF.

This clonotype was observed once. A read error may account for a junction end that differs from germline. The chain is built from TRBV7-2 and TRBJ2-3, with 7 nucleotides matching TRBD1. In germline, CDR1 is SGHTA, CDR2 FQGNSA. This CDR3 region has 17 residues. The CDR3 nucleotides are TGTGTCAGCAGCTCGCAGACTACAGGGACAGGCACAGATACGCAGTATTTT. Translating it yields CVSSSQTTGTGTDTQYF.

Note on this clonotype: One end of the junction fails to match germline, which may point to a read error. The J gene is TRBJ2-4, the V gene TRBV12-3 or TRBV12-4, with D hard to call. The last part of the DNA fits TRBJ2-7 better; the J call may be wrong. The CDR3 runs 13 residues. CDR3: CASSVAPKGEQYF. In nucleotides, the CDR3 is TGTGCCAGCAGTGTAGCCCCCAAGGGCGAGCAGTACTTC.

This clonotype was observed a handful of times. An end of the junction does not agree with germline; a read error may underlie this. This chain links TRBV7-7 with TRBJ2-3; D unclear. The length of the CDR3 is 13 residues. In germline, CDR1 is SSHAT, CDR2 FNYEAQ (reference sequence). This CDR3 reads CASSHDPRDTQYF. The CDR3 region has the DNA TGTGCTAGCAGCCACGACCCGCGAGATACGCAGTATTTT.

V is TRBV4-2 and J is TRBJ2-2; D gene uncertain. Germline CDR1 reads LGHNA; CDR2 reads YNFKEQ. The ends were cut back, 1 base at V and 3 bases at J, with 3 bases in the middle. CDR3 length equals 13 residues. In DNA, the CDR3 is TGTGCCAGCAGCCAAGTGTACACCGGGGAGCTGTTTTTT. It specifies CASSQVYTGELFF.

This clonotype has ten or more counts. The V and J genes are TRBV4-3 and TRBJ2-3; D gene uncertain. CDR3 size: 16 residues. From germline, CDR1 is LGHNA and CDR2 YSLEER. The V gene lost 4 bases and the J gene lost 3 bases, with 17 bases spanning the gap. CDR3 amino acids: CASSLDPTIKTDTQYF. The CDR3, as DNA: TGCGCCAGCAGCCTGGACCCGACCATAAAGACAGATACGCAGTATTTT.

V and J are TRBV21-1 and TRBJ2-1; TRBD1, the table's D call, lacks a check against the DNA. TRBV21-1 is listed as a pseudogene. The CDR3 length is 16 residues. Here the CDR3 DNA reads TGTGCCAGCAGCAAGTTCCAGCAGGGGTATCACAATGAGCAGTTCTTC. As protein: CASSKFQQGYHNEQFF.

This clonotype was seen a few times. This chain connects TRBV9 to TRBJ1-5; 7 bases align to TRBD1. V trimming: 3 bases; J trimming: 3 bases; junction bases outside the gene matches: 3. The CDR3 spans 14 residues. Germline values: CDR1 SGDLS, CDR2 YYNGEE. CDR3 bases: TGTGCCAGCAGCGCCGGGACAGTCAATCAGCCCCAGCATTTT. Protein product: CASSAGTVNQPQHF.

This clonotype was seen a handful of times. This chain links TRBV20-1 with TRBJ1-4; weak D call: TRBD1 (6 bases). The germline V gene has CDR1 DFQATT and CDR2 SNEGSKA (reference sequence). The CDR3 totals 14 residues. Trimming pared 2 bases from V and 5 bases from J, leaving 12 bases between. The CDR3 reads CSARSRDMNEKLFF. In nucleotides, the CDR3 is TGCAGTGCTAGATCTAGGGACATGAATGAAAAACTGTTTTTT.

This clonotype has ten or more counts. The V call is TRBV27, the J call TRBJ1-1; D remains unclear. The germline CDR1 and CDR2 sequences are MNHEY and SMNVEV (reference sequence). The CDR3 runs 13 residues. Trimming cost V 2 bases and J 4 bases, with 8 bases left between them. CDR3 sequence: CASSLTGSTEAFF. Written as DNA, the CDR3 is TGTGCCAGCAGTTTAACCGGGAGCACTGAAGCTTTCTTT.

The rearrangement links TRBV7-9 to TRBJ2-7; TRBD2 is a possible D gene (6 bases). Germline-derived CDR1 and CDR2 are SEHNR and FQNEAQ (reference sequence). Trimming took 2 bases from V and 2 from J, leaving 13 bases between them. The CDR3 extends over 15 amino acids. The CDR3 DNA sequence: TGTGCCAGCAGCTTAACCCTAGCGCTTACCTACGAGCAGTACTTC. Its protein product is CASSLTLALTYEQYF.

This clonotype was seen only a few times. CDR3 coding DNA: TGCAGCGTGGACAGGGATGGGTACAATGAGCAGTTCTTC. Translating it yields CSVDRDGYNEQFF. The chain links TRBV29-1 to TRBJ2-1, with TRBD1 matching over 8 bases. Trimming cost V 6 bases and J 4 bases; bases outside gene matches: 5. The CDR3 loop spans 13 amino acids. Germline CDR1 SQVTM, CDR2 ANQGSEA.

The chain is built from TRBV25-1 and TRBJ2-7, with D uncertain. CDR3 length equals 13 residues. Germline V lookup: CDR1 MGHDK, CDR2 SYGVNS. The V gene lost 6 bases and the J gene lost 0 bases, with 9 bases spanning the gap. The CDR3 sequence is CASRDVSSYEQYF. The CDR3 bases are TGTGCCAGCAGGGACGTGTCCTCCTACGAGCAGTACTTC.

The chain uses TRBV6-6 and TRBJ2-5; 7 nucleotides line up with TRBD2. The V gene end was trimmed by 10 bases and the J gene end by 11 bases; junction bases not matched to a gene: 10. CDR1 and CDR2 from the germline V gene are MNHNY and SVGAGI (reference sequence). The CDR3 loop spans 11 amino acids. The CDR3: CATQSGNEQYF. CDR3 bases: TGTGCCACACAGAGCGGGAATGAGCAGTACTTC.

A few counts support this clonotype. The chain carries TRBV6-6 and TRBJ1-4; 7 nucleotides line up with TRBD1. Germline V CDR1 and CDR2: MNHNY, SVGAGI (reference sequence). The CDR3 length is 15 residues. V shed 0 bases, J shed 8 bases, and the junction held 6 bases outside the gene matches. CDR3 amino acids: CASSYSGRGEEKLFF. The CDR3 coding sequence is TGTGCCAGCAGTTACTCGGGCAGGGGGGAGGAAAAACTGTTTTTT.

In the case of this clonotype: A read error may be the cause here, since a much bigger clone is one base away. The chain combines TRBV4-3 with TRBJ2-7; tentative D call: TRBD2 (7 bases). V was shortened by 0 bases and J by 7 bases, with 19 bases between the two germline ends. There are 16 residues in the CDR3. The germline V gene has CDR1 LGHNA and CDR2 YSLEER. CDR3 region: CASSQDWGGLNNEQYF. The CDR3 DNA is TGCGCCAGCAGCCAAGATTGGGGGGGCCTTAACAATGAGCAGTACTTC.

Remarks on this clonotype: A single base separates this from a much larger clone, so it may be a read error. The chain combines TRBV6-6 with TRBJ2-7, with 7 nucleotides matching TRBD1. J was trimmed by 4 bases and V by 4 bases; bases with no gene match: 4. CDR1 MNHNY and CDR2 SVGAGI come from the germline V gene (reference sequence). This CDR3 region has 13 residues. In DNA form, the CDR3 reads TGTGCCAGCAGTTGGGGACAGTTGTACGAGCAGTACTTC. Residues: CASSWGQLYEQYF.

The rearrangement links TRBV5-1 to TRBJ1-2; possibly TRBD1 for D (5 bases). Trimming removed 4 bases at V and 4 bases at J, with 11 bases between. Per germline, CDR1 SGHRS and CDR2 YFSETQ. This CDR3 has 13 residues. The CDR3 loop is CASSDSTRYGYTF. Written as DNA, the CDR3 is TGCGCCAGCAGCGACAGCACCCGCTATGGCTACACCTTC.

The V call is TRBV20-1, the J call TRBJ2-5, with 8 bases matching TRBD1. The germline V gene encodes CDR1 DFQATT and CDR2 SNEGSKA (reference sequence). The ends lost 4 bases at V and 11 bases at J; junction bases unmatched: 15. The CDR3 runs to 14 residues. This chain's CDR3 is CSANRGYLLHEQYF. The CDR3 region has the DNA TGCAGTGCTAACAGGGGGTACCTGTTACATGAGCAGTACTTC.

About this clonotype itself: Just one base apart from a much larger clone, this may be a read error. This chain joins TRBV20-1 and TRBJ2-1, with a weak D call TRBD1 (6 bases). Germline lookup yields CDR1 DFQATT and CDR2 SNEGSKA (reference sequence). The CDR3 is 15 residues long. CDR3 sequence reads: CGARGGPGAYNEQFF. In nucleotides, the CDR3 is TGCGGTGCTAGAGGGGGTCCCGGGGCATACAATGAGCAGTTCTTC.

V and J are TRBV5-1 and TRBJ2-3; D tentatively reads TRBD1 or TRBD2 (6 bases each). The CDR3 consists of 16 residues. The V gene lost 4 bases and the J gene lost 2 bases, with 17 bases spanning the gap. CDR1 is SGHRS and CDR2 is YFSETQ in the germline V gene. The CDR3 spells CASSPGGGTITDTQYF. CDR3 sequence (DNA): TGCGCCAGCAGCCCCGGAGGGGGGACCATCACAGATACGCAGTATTTT.

This clonotype has just a few counts. The rearrangement joins TRBV20-1 to TRBJ1-2, with D possibly TRBD1 on 6 matching bases. V was shortened by 1 base and J by 7 bases, with 10 bases between the two germline ends. This CDR3 contains 12 residues. Germline CDR1 reads DFQATT; CDR2 reads SNEGSKA (reference sequence). CDR3 residues: CSARGGRRGYTF. CDR3 coding DNA: TGCAGTGCTAGAGGGGGGCGGCGTGGCTACACCTTC.